A single sample gave rise to the 17 T cell receptor beta chains below, sequenced in a study of cytomegalovirus exposure and HLA in healthy donors. With 60 Vbeta and 13 Jbeta primers, the PCR was carried out. TCRdb's copy holds only in-frame clones and misses some; the assay was immunoSEQ multiplex PCR. The repertoire holds under 200,000 clones, with around 72% as singletons. What was sequenced was PBMCs. Every receptor here comes from a man aged 50-59 years in good health and CMV-seronegative.

The V and J genes are TRBV2 and TRBJ1-2; tentatively, D is TRBD1 (5 bases). The CDR3 runs 14 residues. The germline gives CDR1 SNHLY, CDR2 FYNNEI. The V and J ends lost 7 bases and 0 bases respectively, with 12 bases between them. The CDR3 protein is CASTHRNANYGYTF. Here the CDR3 DNA reads TGTGCCAGCACGCACAGGAATGCTAACTATGGCTACACCTTC.

The J gene is TRBJ2-1, the V gene TRBV4-2, with 14 bases that match TRBD2. CDR1 LGHNA and CDR2 YNFKEQ come from the germline V gene. V gave up 2 bases and J gave up 2 bases; unmatched junction bases: 8. The CDR3 covers 19 residues. CDR3 in amino acids: CASSQRSGTSGGAYNEQFF. Written as DNA, the CDR3 is TGTGCCAGCAGCCAAAGGTCCGGGACTAGCGGGGGCGCCTACAATGAGCAGTTCTTC.

V is TRBV5-1 and J is TRBJ1-1, with TRBD1 as a possible D gene (5 bases). The V gene's germline CDR1 is SGHRS and CDR2 YFSETQ. Between the trimmed V and J ends, which lost 0 bases and 1 base, there was a span of 16 bases. This CDR3 region has 17 residues. This CDR3 is CASSLVVQGGWNTEAFF. The DNA of the CDR3 is TGCGCCAGCAGCTTGGTGGTGCAGGGTGGATGGAACACTGAAGCTTTCTTT.

The V and J genes are TRBV7-2 and TRBJ1-2; no reliable D call. The CDR3 loop spans 13 amino acids. Trimming pared 1 base from V and 3 bases from J, leaving 6 bases between. Germline CDR1 SGHTA, CDR2 FQGNSA. In DNA form, the CDR3 reads TGTGCCAGCAGCTTAGATGACTACTATGGCTACACCTTC. It is translated as CASSLDDYYGYTF.

This clone was seen a few times. The chain employs TRBV7-2 and TRBJ2-2; 10 bases agree with TRBD2. The CDR3 runs 18 residues. The germline CDR1 and CDR2 sequences are SGHTA and FQGNSA. V lost 2 bases to trimming and J lost 0 bases; unmatched junction nucleotides: 6. The CDR3 region has the DNA TGTGCCAGCAGCTTAAGGAGCGGGGGGGCCTCGAACACCGGGGAGCTGTTTTTT. Amino acid sequence: CASSLRSGGASNTGELFF. Supplemented by reference TRBV7-2 and TRBJ2-2, the full variable domain reads GAGVSQSPSNKVTEKGKDVELRCDPISGHTALYWYRQSLGQGLEFLIYFQGNSAPDKSGLPSDRFSAERTGGSVSTLTIQRTQQEDSAVYLCASSLRSGGASNTGELFFGEGSRLTVL.

The sample holds a few counts of this clone. The chain couples TRBV2 to TRBJ1-1; 10 nucleotides agree with TRBD1. V shed 6 bases and J 5 bases; nucleotides not matched to a gene: 3. Per the germline V gene, CDR1 is SNHLY and CDR2 is FYNNEI. CDR3 length: 13 amino acids. CDR3: CASRGTGETEAFF. The CDR3 DNA sequence: TGTGCCAGCAGGGGGACAGGGGAGACTGAAGCTTTCTTT.

The table lists this clone with a few counts. The chain joins TRBV27 to TRBJ1-2; D call uncertain. The CDR3 runs 13 residues. Trimming stripped 3 bases from V and 1 base from J, with 6 bases between. Per germline, CDR1 MNHEY and CDR2 SMNVEV (reference sequence). The CDR3 DNA follows: TGTGCCAGCAGTTTCGCAGATAACTATGGCTACACCTTC. Residues: CASSFADNYGYTF.

The chain carries TRBV7-6 and TRBJ1-5; 7 positions agree with TRBD1. With V trimmed by 8 bases and J by 2 bases, 9 bases remained unmatched. CDR3 size: 15 residues. CDR1 is SGHVS and CDR2 is FNYEAQ in the germline V gene. The CDR3 DNA is TGTGCCAGCCCCACAGGGGCGCAGGGCAATCAGCCCCAGCATTTT. This gives the protein CASPTGAQGNQPQHF.

This rearrangement joins TRBV5-4 to TRBJ2-7, with D unclear. The germline CDR1 and CDR2 sequences are SGHNT and YYREEE (reference sequence). Trimming left V 4 bases short and J 5 bases short, with 13 bases between. There are 13 residues in the CDR3. Here the CDR3 reads CASSNTVGDEQYF. Written as DNA, the CDR3 is TGTGCCAGCAGCAACACTGTGGGCGACGAGCAGTACTTC.

Concerning this clone: A junction end diverges from the germline sequence, so it may reflect a read error. Written as DNA, the CDR3 is TGTGCCAGCAGCTTGGACAGGAACACCGGGGAGTTGTTTTTT. This sequence encodes CASSLDRNTGELFF. This chain uses TRBV11-2 with TRBJ2-2, with 7 positions matching TRBD1. This CDR3 comprises 14 residues. Per the germline V gene, CDR1 is SGHAT and CDR2 is FQNNGV.

A few counts support this clone. The V call is TRBV4-1, the J call TRBJ2-5; the match to TRBD2 covers 7 bases. V was pared by 1 base and J by 1 base, with 0 bases of the junction left unmatched. Looked up from germline, CDR1 is MGHRA and CDR2 is YSYEKL. The CDR3 is 14 amino acids. CDR3 residues: CASSQGTSQETQYF. CDR3 nucleotides: TGCGCCAGCAGCCAAGGGACTAGCCAAGAGACCCAGTACTTC.

There are a few counts of this clone. The rearrangement links TRBV18 to TRBJ2-5, with D perhaps matching TRBD1 (5 bases). The CDR3 has 13 residues. The germline V gene has CDR1 KGHSH and CDR2 LQKENI. V was cut by 4 bases and J by 2 bases, with 8 bases left in between. The CDR3 reads CASSQGIQETQYF. CDR3 DNA: TGTGCCAGCTCACAGGGGATTCAAGAGACCCAGTACTTC.

The rearrangement links TRBV4-1 to TRBJ2-5; TRBD1 matches at 7 bases. This CDR3 has 15 amino acids. CDR1 and CDR2 (germline): MGHRA, YSYEKL. After removal of 2 bases from V and 5 bases from J, the junction contained 8 bases not matched to a gene. The CDR3 DNA is TGCGCCAGCAGCCAACCCGACAGGGTAGGGGAGACCCAGTACTTC. It is translated as CASSQPDRVGETQYF.

J is TRBJ1-1 and V is TRBV7-3; D gene unclear. The CDR3 is made up of 14 amino acids. The ends were cut back, 3 bases at V and 0 bases at J, with 8 bases in the middle. Germline CDR1 SGHTA, CDR2 FQGTGA. CDR3: CASSLSVLNTEAFF. CDR3 coding DNA: TGTGCCAGCAGCTTGTCGGTCTTGAACACTGAAGCTTTCTTT.

This clone was detected only once. The V gene is TRBV28, the J gene TRBJ2-7; TRBD1 matches at 7 bases. V gave up 6 bases and J gave up 2 bases; unmatched junction bases: 10. The germline CDR1 and CDR2 sequences are MDHEN and SYDVKM. The CDR3 loop spans 15 amino acids. The CDR3 region is CASSGPGQFPYEQYF. CDR3 bases: TGTGCCAGCAGCGGCCCGGGACAGTTTCCCTACGAGCAGTACTTC.

In this sample, this clone turned up once. V usage is TRBV4-1 and J usage is TRBJ2-2, with 10 bases fitting TRBD2. The CDR3 loop spans 16 amino acids. The trim removed 1 base at V and 7 bases at J, leaving 6 bases unmatched. Germline V gives CDR1 MGHRA, CDR2 YSYEKL. CDR3 DNA sequence: TGCGCCAGCAGCCAAGCGGCTAGCGGGGGTATCGGGGAGCTGTTTTTT. It is translated as CASSQAASGGIGELFF.

This chain uses TRBV28 with TRBJ2-1; D uncertain. The germline CDR1 and CDR2 sequences are MDHEN and SYDVKM. This CDR3 region has 13 residues. V was cut by 5 bases and J by 1 base, with 6 bases left in between. The CDR3: CASSPGSYNEQFF. In nucleotides, the CDR3 is TGTGCCAGCAGTCCGGGTTCCTACAATGAGCAGTTCTTC.